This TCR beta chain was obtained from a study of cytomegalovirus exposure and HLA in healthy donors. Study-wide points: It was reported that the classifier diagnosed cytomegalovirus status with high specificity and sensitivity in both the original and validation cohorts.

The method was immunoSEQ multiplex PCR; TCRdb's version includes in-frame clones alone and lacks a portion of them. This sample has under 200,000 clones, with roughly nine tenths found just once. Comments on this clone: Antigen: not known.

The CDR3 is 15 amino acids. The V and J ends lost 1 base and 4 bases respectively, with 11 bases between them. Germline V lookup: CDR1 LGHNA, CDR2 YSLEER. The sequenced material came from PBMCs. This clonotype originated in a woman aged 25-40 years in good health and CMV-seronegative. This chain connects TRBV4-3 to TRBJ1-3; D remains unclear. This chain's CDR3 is CASSQGLDAGNTIYF. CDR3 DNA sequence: TGCGCCAGCAGCCAAGGACTCGACGCCGGAAACACCATATATTTT.